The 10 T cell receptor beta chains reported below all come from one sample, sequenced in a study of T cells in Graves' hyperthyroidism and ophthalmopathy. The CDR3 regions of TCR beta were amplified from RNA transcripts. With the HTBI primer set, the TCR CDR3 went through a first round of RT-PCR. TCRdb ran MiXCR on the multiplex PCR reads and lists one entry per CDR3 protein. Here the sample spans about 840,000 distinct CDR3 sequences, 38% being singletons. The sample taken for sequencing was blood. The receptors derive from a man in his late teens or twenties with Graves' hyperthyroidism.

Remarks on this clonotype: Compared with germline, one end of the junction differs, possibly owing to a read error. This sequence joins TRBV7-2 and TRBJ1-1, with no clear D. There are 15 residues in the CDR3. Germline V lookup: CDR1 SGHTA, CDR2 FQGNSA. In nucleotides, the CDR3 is TGCGCCAGCAGCCAAGATACAGTTATGAACACTGAAGCTTTCTTT. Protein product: CASSQDTVMNTEAFF.

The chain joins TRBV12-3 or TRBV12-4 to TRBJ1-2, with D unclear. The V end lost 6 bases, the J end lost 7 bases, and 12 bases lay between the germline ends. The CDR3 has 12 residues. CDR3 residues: CASRTAAGGYTF. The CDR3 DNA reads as TGTGCCAGCAGGACGGCGGCGGGTGGCTACACCTTC.

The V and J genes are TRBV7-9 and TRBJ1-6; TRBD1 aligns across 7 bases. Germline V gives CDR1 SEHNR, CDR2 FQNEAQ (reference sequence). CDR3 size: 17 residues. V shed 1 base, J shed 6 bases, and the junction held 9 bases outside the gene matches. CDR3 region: CASSLEFQGQSNSPLHF. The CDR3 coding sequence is TGTGCCAGCAGCTTAGAATTTCAGGGACAGTCTAATTCACCCCTCCACTTT.

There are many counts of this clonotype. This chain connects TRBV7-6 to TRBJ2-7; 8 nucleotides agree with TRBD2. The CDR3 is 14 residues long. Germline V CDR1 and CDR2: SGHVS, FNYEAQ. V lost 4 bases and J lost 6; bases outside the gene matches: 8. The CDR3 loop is CASSSRAGEGEQYF. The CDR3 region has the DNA TGTGCCAGCAGCTCTCGAGCGGGAGAGGGCGAGCAGTACTTC.

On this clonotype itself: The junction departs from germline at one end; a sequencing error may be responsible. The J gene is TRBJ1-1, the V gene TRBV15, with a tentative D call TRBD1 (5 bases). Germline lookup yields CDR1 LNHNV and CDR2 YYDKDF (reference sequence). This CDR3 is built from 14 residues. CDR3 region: CATSRGGRSTEAFF. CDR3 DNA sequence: TGTGCCACCAGCAGAGGGGGCAGGAGCACTGAAGCCTTCTTT.

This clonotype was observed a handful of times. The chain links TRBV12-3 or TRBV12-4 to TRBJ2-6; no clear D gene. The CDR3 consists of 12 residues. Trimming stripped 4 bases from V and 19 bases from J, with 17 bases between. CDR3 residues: CASSSYRSTLTF. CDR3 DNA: TGTGCCAGCAGTTCCTACAGAAGTACCTTAACTTTC.

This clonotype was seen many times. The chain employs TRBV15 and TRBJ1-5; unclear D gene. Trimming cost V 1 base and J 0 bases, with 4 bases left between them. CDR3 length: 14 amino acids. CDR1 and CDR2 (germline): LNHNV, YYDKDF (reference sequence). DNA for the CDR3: TGTGCCACCAGCAGAGGTAATAGCAATCAGCCCCAGCATTTT. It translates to CATSRGNSNQPQHF.

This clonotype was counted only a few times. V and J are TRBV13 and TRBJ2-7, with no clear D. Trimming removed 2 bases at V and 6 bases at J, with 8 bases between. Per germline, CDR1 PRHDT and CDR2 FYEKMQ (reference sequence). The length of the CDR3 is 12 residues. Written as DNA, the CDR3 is TGTGCCAGCAGCTTACCTAGTAGCGAGCAGTACTTC. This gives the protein CASSLPSSEQYF.

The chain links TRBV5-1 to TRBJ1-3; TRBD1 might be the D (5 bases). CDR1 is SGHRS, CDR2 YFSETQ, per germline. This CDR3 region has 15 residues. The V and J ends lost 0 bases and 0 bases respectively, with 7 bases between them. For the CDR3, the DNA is TGCGCCAGCAGCTTGGACAGGTTCTCTGGAAACACCATATATTTT. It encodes CASSLDRFSGNTIYF.

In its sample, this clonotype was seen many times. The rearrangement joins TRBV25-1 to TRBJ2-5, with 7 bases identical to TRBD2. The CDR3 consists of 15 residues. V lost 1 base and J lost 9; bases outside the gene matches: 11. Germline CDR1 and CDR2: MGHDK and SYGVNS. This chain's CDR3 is CASSEWGGRSGAQYF. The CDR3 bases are TGTGCCAGCAGTGAATGGGGGGGGAGGTCGGGGGCCCAGTACTTC.